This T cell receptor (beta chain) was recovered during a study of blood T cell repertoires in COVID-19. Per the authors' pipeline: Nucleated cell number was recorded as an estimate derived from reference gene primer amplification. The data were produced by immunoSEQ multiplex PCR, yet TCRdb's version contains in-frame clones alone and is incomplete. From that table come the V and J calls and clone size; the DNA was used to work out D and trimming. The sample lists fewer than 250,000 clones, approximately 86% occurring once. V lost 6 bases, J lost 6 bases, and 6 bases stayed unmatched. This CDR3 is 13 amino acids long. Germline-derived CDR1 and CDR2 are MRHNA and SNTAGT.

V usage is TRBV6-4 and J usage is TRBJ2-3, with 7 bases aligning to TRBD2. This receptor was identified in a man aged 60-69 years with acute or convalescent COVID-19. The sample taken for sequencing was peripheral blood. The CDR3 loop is CASSRDYSDTQYF. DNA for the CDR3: TGTGCCAGCAGCCGGGACTACAGTGATACGCAGTATTTT.